Listed below are T cell receptor beta chains from one sample, sequenced in a study of early stage breast cancer tumors. Data came from immunoSEQ multiplex PCR; TCRdb stores just in-frame clones and leaves some out. The sample yields around 490 clones, 70% to 85% seen once. Sequenced input: normal breast tissue next to the tumor. The origin of the receptors is a person aged 40-50 years with breast cancer. CDR3s leave out the opening cysteine and the closing phenylalanine or tryptophan. Clone size appears in some rows only: once, few, many, or a class for an expanded clone.

V	J	size	CDR3
TRBV7-8	TRBJ1-1	NA	ASSVGNTEAF
TRBV7-3	TRBJ2-5	NA	ASSLSTTQETQY
TRBV19	TRBJ1-1	hyperexpanded	ASSMGGTEAF